This T cell receptor (beta chain) stems from a study of shared clonotypes between healthy human individuals. Study context: Used for every donor were three CD4 naive, three CD4 memory, two CD8 naive and one CD8 memory plate.

Trimming took 8 bases from V and 0 from J, leaving 14 bases between them. Looked up from germline, CDR1 is MGHDK and CDR2 is SYGVNS. CDR3 length: 14 amino acids. Libraries were prepared by immunoSEQ multiplex PCR; TCRdb keeps only in-frame clonotypes and omits some of them. The table lists about 2.1 million clones, 85% to 95% of them singletons. Notes on this clone: Its antigen is still unknown.

Findings of the study overall: Generation probabilities were higher for clonotypes shared across all four sorted-subset donors than for unshared ones.

CD45RO-negative, CCR7-positively selected cells formed the naive CD8 fraction, excluding terminally differentiated effector memory CD45RA+ cells. The origin of this receptor is a man younger than 35 in good health. Some clones in this sample may be carry-over from other donors' samples. The source material was naive CD8+ T cells from PBMCs. This chain uses TRBV25-1 with TRBJ2-7; D is undetermined. CDR3 in DNA: TGTGCCAGCTCTAAGTTGGGTGCCTCCTACGAGCAGTACTTC. Translation gives CASSKLGASYEQYF.